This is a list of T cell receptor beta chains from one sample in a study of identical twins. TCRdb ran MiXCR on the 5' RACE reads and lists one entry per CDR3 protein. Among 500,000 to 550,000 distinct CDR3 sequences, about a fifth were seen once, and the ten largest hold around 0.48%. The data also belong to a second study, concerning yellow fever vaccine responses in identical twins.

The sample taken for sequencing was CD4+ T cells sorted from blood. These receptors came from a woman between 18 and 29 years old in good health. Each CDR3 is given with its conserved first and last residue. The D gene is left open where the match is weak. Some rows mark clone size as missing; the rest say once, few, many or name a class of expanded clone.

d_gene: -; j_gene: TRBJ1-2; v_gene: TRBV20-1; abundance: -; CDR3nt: TGCAGTGCTAACGAGGGGTGGGGGCACACCTTC; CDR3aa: CSANEGWGHTF
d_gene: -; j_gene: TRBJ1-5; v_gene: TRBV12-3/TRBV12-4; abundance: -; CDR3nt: TGTGCCAGCAGAGAGGGCCAGGTACAGCCCCAGCATTTT; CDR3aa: CASREGQVQPQHF
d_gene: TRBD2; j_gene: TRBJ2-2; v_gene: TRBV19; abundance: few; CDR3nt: TGTGCCAGTACGGGGGGGATCACCGGGGAGCTGTTTTTT; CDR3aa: CASTGGITGELFF
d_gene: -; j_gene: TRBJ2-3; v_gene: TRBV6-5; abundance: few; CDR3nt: TGTGCCAGCAGTGACTCCGGGCGTGGAGATACGCAGTATTTT; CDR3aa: CASSDSGRGDTQYF
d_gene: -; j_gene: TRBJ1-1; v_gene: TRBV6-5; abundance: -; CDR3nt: TGTGCCAGCAGTTACTCGTTTTCTGTAGCCGGGTCCACTGAAGCTTTCTTT; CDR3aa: CASSYSFSVAGSTEAFF
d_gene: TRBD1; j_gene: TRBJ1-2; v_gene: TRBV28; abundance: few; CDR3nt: TGTGCCAGCAGTTTTCCGCCGGGGACAGGCTATGGCTACACCTTC; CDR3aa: CASSFPPGTGYGYTF
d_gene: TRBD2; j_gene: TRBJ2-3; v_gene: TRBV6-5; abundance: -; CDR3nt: TGTGCCAGCAGTTACCGGCCTCTGGGAGCGGGAGCGGCAGATACGCAGTATTTT; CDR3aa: CASSYRPLGAGAADTQYF
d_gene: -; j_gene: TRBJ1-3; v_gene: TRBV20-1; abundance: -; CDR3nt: TGCAGTGCTAGGGAGGGTAGCCCTAACACCATATATTTT; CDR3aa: CSAREGSPNTIYF
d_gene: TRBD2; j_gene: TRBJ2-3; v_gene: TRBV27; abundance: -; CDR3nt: TGTGCCAGCAGACTAGCGGGGGCCAACACAGATACGCAGTATTTT; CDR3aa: CASRLAGANTDTQYF
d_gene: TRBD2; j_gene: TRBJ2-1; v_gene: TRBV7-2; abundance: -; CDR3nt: TGTGCCAGCAGCTTAGAGACTAGCGGGACATACAATGAGCAGTTCTTC; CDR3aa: CASSLETSGTYNEQFF
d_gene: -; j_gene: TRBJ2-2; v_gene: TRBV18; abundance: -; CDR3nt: TGTGCCAGCTCACCACAGGGGCCTACCGGGGAGCTGTTTTTT; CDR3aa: CASSPQGPTGELFF
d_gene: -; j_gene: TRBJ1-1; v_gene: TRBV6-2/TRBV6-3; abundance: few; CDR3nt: TGTGCCAGCAGTTACTCGCGGAGGATAAACACTGAAGCTTTCTTT; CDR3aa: CASSYSRRINTEAFF
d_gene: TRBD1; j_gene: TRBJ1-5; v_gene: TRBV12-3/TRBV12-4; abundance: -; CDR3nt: TGTGCCAGCACCACCACAGGGGTGCAGCCCCAGCATTTT; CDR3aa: CASTTTGVQPQHF
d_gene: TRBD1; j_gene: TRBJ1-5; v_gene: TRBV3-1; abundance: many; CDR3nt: TGTGCCAGCAGCCGGGACAGCAGCAATCAGCCCCAGCATTTT; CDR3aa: CASSRDSSNQPQHF
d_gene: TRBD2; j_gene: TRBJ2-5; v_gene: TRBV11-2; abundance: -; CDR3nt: TGTGCCAGCACCTCCAGAGGTAGCGGGTACCAAGAGACCCAGTACTTC; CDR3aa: CASTSRGSGYQETQYF
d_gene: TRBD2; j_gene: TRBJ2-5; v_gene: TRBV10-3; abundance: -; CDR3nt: TGTGCCATCACTAGCGGGATTCAAGAGACCCAGTACTTC; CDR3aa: CAITSGIQETQYF
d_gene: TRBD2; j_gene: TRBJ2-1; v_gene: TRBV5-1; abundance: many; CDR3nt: TGCGCCAGCAGCCGGACTAGCGACTACAATGAGCAGTTCTTC; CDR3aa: CASSRTSDYNEQFF
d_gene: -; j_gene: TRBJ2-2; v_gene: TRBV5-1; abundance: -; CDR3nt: TGCGCCAGCAGCTTGGCGGGCCCAACAGGGCCGAACACCGGGGAGCTGTTTTTT; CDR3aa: CASSLAGPTGPNTGELFF
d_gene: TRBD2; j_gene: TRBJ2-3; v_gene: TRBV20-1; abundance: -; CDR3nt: TGCAGTGCGGGGGGACTAGCGGGGGCCGGAGATACGCAGTATTTT; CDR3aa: CSAGGLAGAGDTQYF
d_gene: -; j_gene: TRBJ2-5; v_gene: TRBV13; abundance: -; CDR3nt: TGTGCCAGCAGCTTAAGCCAGGGGGGAGAGACCCAGTACTTC; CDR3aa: CASSLSQGGETQYF
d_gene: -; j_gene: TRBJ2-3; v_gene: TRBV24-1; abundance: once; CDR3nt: TGTGCCACCAGTGATAATCAGCCCGGTTTGTGGGATACGCAGTATTTT; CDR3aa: CATSDNQPGLWDTQYF
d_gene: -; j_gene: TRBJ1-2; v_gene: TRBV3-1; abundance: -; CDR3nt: TGTGCCAGCAGCCCCCAAGGGTACCGGGACACTAACTATGGCTACACCTTC; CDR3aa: CASSPQGYRDTNYGYTF
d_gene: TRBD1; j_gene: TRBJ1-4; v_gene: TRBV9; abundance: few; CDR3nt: TGTGCCAGCAGCGTAAAAACAGGACAGGGTGCAATAAATGGAAAACTGTTTTTT; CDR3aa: CASSVKTGQGAINGKLFF
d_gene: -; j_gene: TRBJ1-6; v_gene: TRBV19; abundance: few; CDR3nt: TGTGCCAGTAGTATGGGGGGATCCTATAATTCACCCCTCCACTTT; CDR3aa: CASSMGGSYNSPLHF
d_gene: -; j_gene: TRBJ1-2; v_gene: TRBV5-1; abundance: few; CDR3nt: TGCGCCAGCCGTGCTAACTATGGCTACACCTTC; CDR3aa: CASRANYGYTF
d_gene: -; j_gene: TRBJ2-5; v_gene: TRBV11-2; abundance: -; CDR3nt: TGTGCCAGCAGCTCAGGGGGGGGCTGGGAGACCCAGTACTTC; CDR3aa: CASSSGGGWETQYF
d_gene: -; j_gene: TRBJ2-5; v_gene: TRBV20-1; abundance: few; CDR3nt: TGCAGTGCTAGAGCCCAATCTAAAGCGAGAGAGACCCAGTACTTC; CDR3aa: CSARAQSKARETQYF
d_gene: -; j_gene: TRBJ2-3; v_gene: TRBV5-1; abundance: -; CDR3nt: TGCGCCAGCAGCTTGGAGCAGAGTATCACAGATACGCAGTATTTT; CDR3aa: CASSLEQSITDTQYF
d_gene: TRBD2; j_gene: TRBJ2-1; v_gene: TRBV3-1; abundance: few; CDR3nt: TGTGCCAGCAGCCAGTCTAGCGGGAGTTCCCAGAACTTC; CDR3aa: CASSQSSGSSQNF
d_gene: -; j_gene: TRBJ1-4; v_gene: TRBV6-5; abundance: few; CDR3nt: TGTGCCAGCAGTTACGGGGGGGCAACTAATGAAAAACTGTTTTTT; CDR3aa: CASSYGGATNEKLFF
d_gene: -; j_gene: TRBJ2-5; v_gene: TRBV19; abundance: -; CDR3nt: TGTGCCAGTAGTGGGACGGCACAAGAGACCCAGTACTTC; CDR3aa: CASSGTAQETQYF
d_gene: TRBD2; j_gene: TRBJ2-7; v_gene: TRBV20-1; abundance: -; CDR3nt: TGCAGTGCTAGAGGCTCTCGCGGGAGCTACGAGCAGTACTTC; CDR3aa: CSARGSRGSYEQYF
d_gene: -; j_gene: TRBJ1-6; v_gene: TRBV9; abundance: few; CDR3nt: TGTGCCAGCGGAGAAAATTTTAACTCACCCCTCCACTTT; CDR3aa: CASGENFNSPLHF
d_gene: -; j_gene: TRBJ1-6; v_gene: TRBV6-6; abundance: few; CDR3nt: TGTGCCAGCAGTGGACAGATTAATTCACCCCTCCACTTT; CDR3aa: CASSGQINSPLHF
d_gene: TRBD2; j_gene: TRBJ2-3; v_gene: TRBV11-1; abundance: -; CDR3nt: TGTGCCAGCAGCTATGTAATCGGACTAGCGGGAAGCACAGATACGCAGTATTTT; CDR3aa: CASSYVIGLAGSTDTQYF
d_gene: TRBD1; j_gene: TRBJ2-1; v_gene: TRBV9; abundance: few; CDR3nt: TGTGCCAGCAGCGAGGGGGCGCACCCCTACAATGAGCAGTTCTTC; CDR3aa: CASSEGAHPYNEQFF
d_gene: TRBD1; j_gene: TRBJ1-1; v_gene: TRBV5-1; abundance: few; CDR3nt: TGCGCCAGCAGCTTGCCCCGGGACAGCCTCAACACTGAAGCTTTCTTT; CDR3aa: CASSLPRDSLNTEAFF
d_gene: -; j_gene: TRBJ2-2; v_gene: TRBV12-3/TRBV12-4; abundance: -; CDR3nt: TGTGCCAGCAGTTTAAGGGGAAGGGCAACCGGGGAGCTGTTTTTT; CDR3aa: CASSLRGRATGELFF
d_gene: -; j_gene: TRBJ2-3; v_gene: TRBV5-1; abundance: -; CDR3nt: TGCGCCAGCAGCCGGGCAACGGCAAGCACAGATACGCAGTATTTT; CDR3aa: CASSRATASTDTQYF
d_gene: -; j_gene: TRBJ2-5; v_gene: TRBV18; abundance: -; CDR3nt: TGTGCCAGCTCACCCCAGGGATTTCAGGAGACCCAGTACTTC; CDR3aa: CASSPQGFQETQYF
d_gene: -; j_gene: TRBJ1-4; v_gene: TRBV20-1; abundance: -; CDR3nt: TGCAGTGCTATGAGGGGTCAGGAGGGGAACCCTTTTTTT; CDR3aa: CSAMRGQEGNPFF
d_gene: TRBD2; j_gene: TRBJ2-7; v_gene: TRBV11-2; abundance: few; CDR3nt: TGTGCCAGCAGCTTAGTGTCTAGCGGGAGGGCGGTTAACTCCTACGAGCAGTACTTC; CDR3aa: CASSLVSSGRAVNSYEQYF
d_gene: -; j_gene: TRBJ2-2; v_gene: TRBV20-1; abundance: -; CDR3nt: TGCAGTGCTAGCGGGGGACTGCACACCGGGGAGCTGTTTTTT; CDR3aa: CSASGGLHTGELFF
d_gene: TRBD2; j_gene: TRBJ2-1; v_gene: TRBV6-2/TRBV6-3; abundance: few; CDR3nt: TGTGCCAGCAGGTATGCTGCACATGTGGTAGCGGGAGGGAGAGAGGCCTACAATGAGCAGTTCTTC; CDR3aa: CASRYAAHVVAGGREAYNEQFF
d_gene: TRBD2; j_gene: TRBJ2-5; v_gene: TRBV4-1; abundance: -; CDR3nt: TGCGCCAGCAGCCAAGCTACTAGCGGGAGTGGGACCCAGTACTTC; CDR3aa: CASSQATSGSGTQYF
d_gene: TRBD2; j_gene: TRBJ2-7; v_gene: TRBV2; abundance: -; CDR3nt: TGTGCCAGCAGTGAAGACAGCGGGACCTCCTACGAGCAGTACTTC; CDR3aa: CASSEDSGTSYEQYF
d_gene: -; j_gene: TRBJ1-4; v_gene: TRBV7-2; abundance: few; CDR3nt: TGTGCCAGCAGCTTAATGGGGGCGTCTGTTGAAAAACTGTTTTTT; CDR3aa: CASSLMGASVEKLFF
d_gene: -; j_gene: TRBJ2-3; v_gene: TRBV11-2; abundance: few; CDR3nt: TGTGCCAGCAGCTTAGTAGTGAATACGCAGTATTTT; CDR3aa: CASSLVVNTQYF
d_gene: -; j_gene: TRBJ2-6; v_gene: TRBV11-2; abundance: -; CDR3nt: TGTGCCAGCAGCTTAAATAGTTGGCAGGGAGTGGCCAACGTCCTGACTTTC; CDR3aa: CASSLNSWQGVANVLTF
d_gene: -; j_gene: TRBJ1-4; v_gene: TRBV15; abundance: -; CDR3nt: TGTGCCACCAGCACAGGGCCGGTTTCTAATGAAAAACTGTTTTTT; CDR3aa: CATSTGPVSNEKLFF
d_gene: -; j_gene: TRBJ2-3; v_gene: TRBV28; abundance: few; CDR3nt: TGTGCCAGCAGTTTCGGTTGGGATACCCACACAGATACGCAGTATTTT; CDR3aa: CASSFGWDTHTDTQYF
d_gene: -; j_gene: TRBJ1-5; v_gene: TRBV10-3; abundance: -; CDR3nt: TGTGCCATCAGTGATGGGGTGGGGCAGCCCCAGCATTTT; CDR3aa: CAISDGVGQPQHF
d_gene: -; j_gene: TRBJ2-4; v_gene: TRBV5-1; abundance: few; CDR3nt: TGCGCCAGCAGGAGGGCGTCGGATGGCATTCAGTACTTC; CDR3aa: CASRRASDGIQYF
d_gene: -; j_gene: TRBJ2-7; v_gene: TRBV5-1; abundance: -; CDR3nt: TGCGCCAGCAGCTTGGGAGGTCGGGGGGCGCGTTTCAACGAGCAGTACTTC; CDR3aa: CASSLGGRGARFNEQYF
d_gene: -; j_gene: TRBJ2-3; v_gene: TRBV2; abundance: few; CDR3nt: TGTGCCAGCCGCGGGGGCGGGAGTCGAGGAGATACGCAGTATTTT; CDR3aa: CASRGGGSRGDTQYF
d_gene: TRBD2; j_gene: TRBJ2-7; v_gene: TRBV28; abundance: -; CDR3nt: TGTGCCAGCAGCCCGGTACTAGCGGGAGGATACTACGAGCAGTACTTC; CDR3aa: CASSPVLAGGYYEQYF
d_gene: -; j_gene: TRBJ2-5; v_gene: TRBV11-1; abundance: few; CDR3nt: TGTGCCAGCAGCGACGCCCGCCCTCCCGGACAATCAGAAGAGACCCAGTACTTC; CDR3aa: CASSDARPPGQSEETQYF